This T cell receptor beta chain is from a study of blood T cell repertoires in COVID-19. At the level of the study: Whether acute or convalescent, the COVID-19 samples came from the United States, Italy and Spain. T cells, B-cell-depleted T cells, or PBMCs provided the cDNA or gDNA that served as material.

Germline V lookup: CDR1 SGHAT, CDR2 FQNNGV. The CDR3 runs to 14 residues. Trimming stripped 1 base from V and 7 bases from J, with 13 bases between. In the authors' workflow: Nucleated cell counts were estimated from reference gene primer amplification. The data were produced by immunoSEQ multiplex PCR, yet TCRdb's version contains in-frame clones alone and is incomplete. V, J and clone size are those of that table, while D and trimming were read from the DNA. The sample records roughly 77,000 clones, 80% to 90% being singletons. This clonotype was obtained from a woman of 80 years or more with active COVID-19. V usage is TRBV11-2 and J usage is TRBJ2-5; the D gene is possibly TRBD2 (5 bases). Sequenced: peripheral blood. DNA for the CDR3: TGTGCCAGCAGCTTAGGTATTAGCGTAGGGACCCAGTACTTC. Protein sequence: CASSLGISVGTQYF. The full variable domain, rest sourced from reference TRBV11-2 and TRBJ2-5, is EAGVAQSPRYKIIEKRQSVAFWCNPISGHATLYWYQQILGQGPKLLIQFQNNGVVDDSQLPKDRFSAERLKGVDSTLKIQPAKLEDSAVYLCASSLGISVGTQYFGPGTRLLVL.